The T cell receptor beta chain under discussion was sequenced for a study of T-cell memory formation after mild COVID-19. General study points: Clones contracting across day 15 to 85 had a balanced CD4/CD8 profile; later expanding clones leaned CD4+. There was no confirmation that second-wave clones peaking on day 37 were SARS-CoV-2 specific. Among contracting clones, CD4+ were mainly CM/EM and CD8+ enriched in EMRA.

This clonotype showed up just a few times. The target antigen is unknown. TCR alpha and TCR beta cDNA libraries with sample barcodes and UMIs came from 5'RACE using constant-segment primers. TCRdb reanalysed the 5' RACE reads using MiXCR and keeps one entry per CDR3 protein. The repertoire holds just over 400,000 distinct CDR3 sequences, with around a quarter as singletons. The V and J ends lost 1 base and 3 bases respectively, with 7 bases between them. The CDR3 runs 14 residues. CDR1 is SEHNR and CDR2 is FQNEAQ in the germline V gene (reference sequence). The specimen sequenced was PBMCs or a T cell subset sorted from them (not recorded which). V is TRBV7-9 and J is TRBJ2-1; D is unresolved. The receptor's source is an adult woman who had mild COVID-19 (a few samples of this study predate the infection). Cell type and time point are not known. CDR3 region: CASSLDWHYNEQFF. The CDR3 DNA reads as TGTGCCAGCAGCTTAGATTGGCACTACAATGAGCAGTTCTTC.